The 22 T cell receptor beta chains below were found in one sample sequenced in a study of blood T cells in healthy people across ages. With a J-beta primer mix and a sample-barcoded 5' primer, a second PCR ran 7 to 11 cycles. MiXCR was run by TCRdb on the 5' RACE reads, yielding one entry per CDR3 protein. The data show hundreds of thousands of distinct CDR3 sequences, with under 30% seen just once and over 2.5% held by the top ten. The sample was also linked to a second study, of T cells of mothers and their children.

Sequencing used blood. The receptors stem from a boy aged 5-17 years in good health.

CDR3 in DNA: TGCAGTGCCCCCACCCCCAGCGGGGGGTACGAGCAGTACTTC. Translating it yields CSAPTPSGGYEQYF. This chain links TRBV20-1 with TRBJ2-7; 9 bases fit TRBD2. The germline V gene has CDR1 DFQATT and CDR2 SNEGSKA (reference sequence). V gave up 6 bases and J gave up 4 bases; unmatched junction bases: 10. The CDR3 totals 14 residues.

J is TRBJ1-2 and V is TRBV7-9, with 10 bases matching TRBD1. Losses at the gene ends were 5 bases for V and 4 bases for J; bases not matched to a gene: 13. The CDR3 spans 17 residues. Germline V gene lookup returns CDR1 SEHNR and CDR2 FQNEAQ (reference sequence). The CDR3 DNA follows: TGTGCCAGCAGCCCAAGGACAGGGGGTATTTCCCTCTATGGCTACACCTTC. This sequence encodes CASSPRTGGISLYGYTF. The whole variable domain, remainder taken from reference TRBV7-9 and TRBJ1-2, is DTGVSQNPRHKITKRGQNVTFRCDPISEHNRLYWYRQTLGQGPEFLTYFQNEAQLEKSRLLSDRFSAERPKGSFSTLEIQRTEQGDSAMYLCASSPRTGGISLYGYTFGSGTRLTVV.

This clonotype was detected only once. The chain employs TRBV29-1 and TRBJ1-2; weak D call: TRBD1 (5 bases). With 3 bases removed from V and 7 bases from J, the gap between germline ends came to 9 bases. The CDR3 runs 11 residues. The germline gives CDR1 SQVTM, CDR2 ANQGSEA. CDR3 residues: CSVEGDGGYTF. CDR3 nucleotides: TGCAGCGTTGAGGGGGACGGTGGCTACACCTTC.

This clonotype was found a few times. This sequence joins TRBV9 and TRBJ2-5; D is uncertain. V was cut by 0 bases and J by 7 bases, with 4 bases left in between. The length of the CDR3 is 11 residues. Looked up from germline, CDR1 is SGDLS and CDR2 is YYNGEE. The CDR3 coding sequence is TGTGCCAGCAGCGTAGGAGGGACCCAGTACTTC. The encoded protein is CASSVGGTQYF.

This clonotype was found a few times. V usage is TRBV20-1 and J usage is TRBJ1-4; D possibly corresponds to TRBD1 (6 bases). V was pared by 3 bases and J by 0 bases, with 14 bases between. CDR1 and CDR2 (germline): DFQATT, SNEGSKA (reference sequence). This CDR3 spans 16 amino acids. CDR3 DNA: TGCAGTGCTAGTCCGGGGGGGGCCACAACTAATGAAAAACTGTTTTTT. Its protein is CSASPGGATTNEKLFF.

This chain uses TRBV5-1 with TRBJ1-2; D is undetermined. Per the germline V gene, CDR1 is SGHRS and CDR2 is YFSETQ. The germline V and J ends were trimmed by 0 bases and 6 bases, with 9 bases remaining between them. CDR3 length equals 13 residues. The CDR3 DNA reads TGCGCCAGCAGCTTGGAAACGGGAAATGGCTACACCTTC. Amino acids: CASSLETGNGYTF.

This clonotype came up a few times. The rearrangement joins TRBV4-1 to TRBJ1-1, with D hard to call. Germline CDR1 reads MGHRA; CDR2 reads YSYEKL. The CDR3 runs 17 residues. Trimming removed 0 bases at V and 6 bases at J, with 20 bases between. The CDR3 nucleotides read TGCGCCAGCAGCCAAGAGGGTCGGGCAACCGGGAGGGCTGAAGCTTTCTTT. Translation: CASSQEGRATGRAEAFF.

The table lists this clonotype with many counts. The rearrangement joins TRBV12-3 or TRBV12-4 to TRBJ2-7, with 8 positions matching TRBD1. This CDR3 has 14 residues. V shed 6 bases, J shed 2 bases, and the junction held 6 bases outside the gene matches. CDR3: CASSTGTGAYEQYF. In DNA form, the CDR3 reads TGTGCCAGCAGCACCGGGACAGGAGCCTACGAGCAGTACTTC.

This clonotype showed up just a few times. At one of its ends the junction is not consistent with the germline gene, which may arise from a read error. V gene TRBV7-8 combines with J gene TRBJ2-1, with D hard to call. CDR1 is SGHVS, CDR2 FQNEAQ, per germline. The CDR3 sequence is 15 residues long. Written as DNA, the CDR3 is TGTGCCAGCAGCTTAGCTGCAAGCTCCTACAATGAGCAGCTCTTC. Translation gives CASSLAASSYNEQLF.

The chain uses TRBV12-3 or TRBV12-4 and TRBJ2-1, with 14 bases aligning to TRBD2. The end of the DNA fits TRBJ2-5 better, so the J call may be wrong. This CDR3 is 18 amino acids long. The CDR3 loop is CASSLRLAGGPLQETQYF. The CDR3 DNA reads TGTGCCAGCAGTCTCCGACTAGCGGGGGGGCCTTTACAAGAGACCCAGTACTTC.

The V call is TRBV4-1, the J call TRBJ2-1; TRBD2 agrees at 8 bases. This CDR3 comprises 18 residues. Trimming at V came to 3 bases and at J to 5 bases, leaving 15 bases not matched to a gene. Germline assignment: CDR1 MGHRA and CDR2 YSYEKL. CDR3 nucleotide sequence: TGCGCCAGCAGCCACCCCAACCCGCGGGGGGCCACACACAATGAGCAGTTCTTC. It specifies CASSHPNPRGATHNEQFF.

As for this clonotype: A much larger clone differs from this one at a single base, so this may be a read error. V usage is TRBV28 and J usage is TRBJ2-5, with unresolved D. This CDR3 region has 12 residues. CDR1 and CDR2 (germline): MDHEN, SYDVKM. The V gene lost 6 bases and the J gene lost 4 bases, with 9 bases spanning the gap. The CDR3 protein is CASSTDGETQYF. The CDR3 DNA is TGTGCCAGCAGCACGGACGGAGAGACCCAGTACTTC.

The chain joins TRBV5-1 to TRBJ2-4; possibly TRBD1 or TRBD2 for D (5 bases each). Trimming stripped 0 bases from V and 5 bases from J, with 12 bases between. CDR3 length equals 15 residues. Per the germline V gene, CDR1 is SGHRS and CDR2 is YFSETQ. The CDR3 DNA sequence: TGCGCCAGCAGCTTGGCGGGACCGGGTGAAAACATTCAGTACTTC. Its protein product is CASSLAGPGENIQYF.

The chain carries TRBV11-2 and TRBJ2-5; TRBD1 matches 10 bases. Germline V lookup: CDR1 SGHAT, CDR2 FQNNGV. This CDR3 region has 20 residues. Trimming took 0 bases from V and 9 from J; bases not matched to a gene: 22. CDR3 sequence reads: CASSLEPGQGPWGECEAQYF. CDR3 coding DNA: TGTGCCAGCAGCTTAGAGCCGGGACAGGGGCCGTGGGGGGAATGTGAGGCCCAGTACTTC.

The sample holds a few counts of this clonotype. The chain employs TRBV6-1 and TRBJ1-4; D gene ambiguous. V gave up 8 bases and J gave up 2 bases, with 15 bases separating them. This CDR3 has 15 residues. Germline V lookup: CDR1 MNHNS, CDR2 SASEGT. CDR3 loop: CASGPRPATNEKLFF. The CDR3 DNA follows: TGTGCCAGCGGACCAAGACCGGCCACTAATGAAAAACTGTTTTTT.

In its sample, this clonotype was seen a few times. The rearrangement uses TRBV3-1 and TRBJ1-1; D gene uncertain. The germline V and J ends were trimmed by 4 bases and 0 bases, with 12 bases remaining between them. CDR3 length equals 15 residues. CDR1 and CDR2 (germline): LGHDT, YNNKEL (reference sequence). CDR3 bases: TGTGCCAGCAGCCCCTCTTCCCGGGTGAACACTGAAGCTTTCTTT. This codes for CASSPSSRVNTEAFF.

The CDR3, as DNA: TGTGCCAGCAGCCCGCGGGGCCAGTACAATGAGCAGTTCTTC. Protein sequence: CASSPRGQYNEQFF. The chain uses TRBV11-3 and TRBJ2-5, with D maybe TRBD2 (6 bases). Judging by the DNA end, TRBJ2-1 fits better; the J call may be wrong. Looked up from germline, CDR1 is SGHNT and CDR2 is YENEEA. This CDR3 is 14 amino acids long.

This chain links TRBV5-1 with TRBJ2-3, with D possibly being TRBD1 or TRBD2 (5 bases each). V was trimmed by 0 bases and J by 3 bases, leaving 14 bases between them. The CDR3 length is 16 residues. Germline V lookup: CDR1 SGHRS, CDR2 YFSETQ. The DNA for the CDR3 is TGCGCCAGCAGCTTGGGGGTAAGGGACCAGACAGATACGCAGTATTTT. Protein: CASSLGVRDQTDTQYF.

This clonotype was seen only a few times. This chain connects TRBV25-1 to TRBJ1-1, with TRBD1 as a possible D gene (5 bases). The CDR3 consists of 12 residues. Trimming took off 8 bases at V and 5 bases at J, with 12 bases between the two ends. CDR1 and CDR2 (germline): MGHDK, SYGVNS. The CDR3 reads CASLGGGTEAFF. CDR3 coding DNA: TGTGCCAGCCTCGGGGGGGGGACTGAAGCTTTCTTT.

This clonotype has more than one count but fewer than ten. The chain is built from TRBV7-3 and TRBJ2-5; D uncertain. V was cut by 5 bases and J by 5 bases, with 12 bases left in between. CDR1 SGHTA and CDR2 FQGTGA come from the germline V gene. The CDR3 runs to 13 residues. CDR3 amino acids: CASSRGRWETQYF. The CDR3 coding sequence is TGTGCCAGCAGCCGAGGACGGTGGGAGACCCAGTACTTC.

This clonotype showed up just a few times. The chain combines TRBV9 with TRBJ2-7; D is perhaps TRBD1 (5 bases). V was pared by 4 bases and J by 4 bases, with 21 bases between. CDR3 length equals 16 residues. CDR1 and CDR2 (germline): SGDLS, YYNGEE. The CDR3 DNA follows: TGTGCCAGCAGCCCATCCCTGGGCAGGGAACAATACGAGCAGTACTTC. Its protein is CASSPSLGREQYEQYF.

This clonotype was detected a few times. This sequence joins TRBV28 and TRBJ2-7, with 12 nucleotides matching TRBD2. With 3 bases clipped from V and 2 bases from J, the junction kept 5 bases outside the gene matches. The germline V gene encodes CDR1 MDHEN and CDR2 SYDVKM. The CDR3 loop spans 16 amino acids. This CDR3 reads CASSLTSGGPTYEQYF. The CDR3 DNA sequence: TGTGCCAGCAGTTTGACTAGCGGGGGCCCGACCTACGAGCAGTACTTC. The complete variable domain, with remaining parts taken from reference TRBV28 and TRBJ2-7, reads DVKVTQSSRYLVKRTGEKVFLECVQDMDHENMFWYRQDPGLGLRLIYFSYDVKMKEKGDIPEGYSVSREKKERFSLILESASTNQTSMYLCASSLTSGGPTYEQYFGPGTRLTVT.